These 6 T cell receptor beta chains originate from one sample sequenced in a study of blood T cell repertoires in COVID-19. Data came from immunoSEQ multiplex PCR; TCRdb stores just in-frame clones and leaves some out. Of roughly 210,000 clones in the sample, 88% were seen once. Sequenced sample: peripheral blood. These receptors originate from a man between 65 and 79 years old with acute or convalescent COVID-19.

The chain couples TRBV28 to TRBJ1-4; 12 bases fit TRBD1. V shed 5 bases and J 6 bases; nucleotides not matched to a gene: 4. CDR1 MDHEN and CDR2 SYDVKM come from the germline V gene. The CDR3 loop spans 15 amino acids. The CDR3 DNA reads TGTGCCAGCAGTCGGGACAGGGGGCGCGATGAAAAACTGTTTTTT. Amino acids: CASSRDRGRDEKLFF.

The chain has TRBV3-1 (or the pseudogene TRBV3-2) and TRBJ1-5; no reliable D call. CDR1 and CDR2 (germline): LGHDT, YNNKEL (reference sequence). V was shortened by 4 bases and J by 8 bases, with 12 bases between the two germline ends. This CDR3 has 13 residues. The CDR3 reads CASSPSGVEPQHF. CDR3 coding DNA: TGTGCCAGCAGCCCCTCCGGGGTTGAGCCCCAGCATTTT.

CDR3 in amino acids: CSAIRDRGYEQYF. CDR3 bases: TGCAGCGCAATCCGGGACAGGGGTTACGAGCAGTACTTC. The chain is built from TRBV29-1 and TRBJ2-7; 10 bases match TRBD1. CDR1 is SQVTM and CDR2 is ANQGSEA in the germline V gene. The V gene end was trimmed by 7 bases and the J gene end by 4 bases; junction bases not matched to a gene: 7. The CDR3 is 13 residues long.

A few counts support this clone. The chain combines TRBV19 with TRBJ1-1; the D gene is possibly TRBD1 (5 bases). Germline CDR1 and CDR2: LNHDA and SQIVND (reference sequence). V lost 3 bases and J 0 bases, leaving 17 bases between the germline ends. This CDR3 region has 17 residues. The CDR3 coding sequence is TGTGCCAGTAGTATTTATTCTGCAGGGATGATGAACACTGAAGCTTTCTTT. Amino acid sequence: CASSIYSAGMMNTEAFF.

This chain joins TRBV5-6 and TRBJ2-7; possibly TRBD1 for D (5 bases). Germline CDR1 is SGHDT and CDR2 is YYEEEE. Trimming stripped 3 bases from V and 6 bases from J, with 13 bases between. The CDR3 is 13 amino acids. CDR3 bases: TGTGCCAGCAGCTACACCCAGGGTTCCGAGCAGTACTTC. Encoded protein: CASSYTQGSEQYF.

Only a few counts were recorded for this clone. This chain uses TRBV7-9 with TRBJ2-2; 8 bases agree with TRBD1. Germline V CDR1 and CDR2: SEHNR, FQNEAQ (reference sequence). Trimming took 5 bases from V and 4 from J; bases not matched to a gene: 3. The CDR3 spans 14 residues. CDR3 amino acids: CASSPQGGTGELFF. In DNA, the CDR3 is TGTGCCAGCAGCCCACAGGGGGGCACCGGGGAGCTGTTTTTT.